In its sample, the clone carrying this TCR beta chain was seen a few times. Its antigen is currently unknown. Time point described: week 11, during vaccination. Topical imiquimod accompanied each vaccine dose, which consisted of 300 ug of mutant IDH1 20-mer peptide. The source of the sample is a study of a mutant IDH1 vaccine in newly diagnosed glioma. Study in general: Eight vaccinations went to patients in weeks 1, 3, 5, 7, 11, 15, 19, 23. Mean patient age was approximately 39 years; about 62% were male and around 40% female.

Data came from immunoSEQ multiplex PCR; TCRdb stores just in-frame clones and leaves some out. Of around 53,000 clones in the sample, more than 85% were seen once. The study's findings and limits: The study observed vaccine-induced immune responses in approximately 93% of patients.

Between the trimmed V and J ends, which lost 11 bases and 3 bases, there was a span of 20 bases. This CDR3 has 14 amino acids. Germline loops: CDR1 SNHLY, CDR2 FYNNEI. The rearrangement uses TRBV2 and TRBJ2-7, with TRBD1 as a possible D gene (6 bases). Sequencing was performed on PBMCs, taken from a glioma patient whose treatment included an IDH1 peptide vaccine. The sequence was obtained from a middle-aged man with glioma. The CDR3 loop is CAGKTDRYLYEQYF. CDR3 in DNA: TGTGCCGGAAAGACCGACAGGTATCTCTACGAGCAGTACTTC.